Below are 26 T cell receptor beta chains sequenced from a single sample in a study of graft-versus-host responses after intestinal transplantation. Profiling relied on immunoSEQ multiplex PCR, and the TCRdb table lists in-frame clones only, not all of them. The sample consists of about 130,000 clones, roughly nine tenths of them appearing once. No antigen is known for these receptors. The sequencing here drew on unstimulated CD4+ T cells sorted from spleen or lymph node cells, taken before intestinal transplant. Receptor source: a human donor who received an intestinal transplant.

The chain carries TRBV4-1 and TRBJ1-6; 10 positions agree with TRBD1. The junction had 17 bases not matched to a gene; V was cut back by 3 bases and J by 9 bases. CDR1 and CDR2 from the germline V gene are MGHRA and YSYEKL. The CDR3 contains 19 residues. The CDR3 DNA reads as TGCGCCAGCAGCCAGGAGGGGGAGGGACAGGGGAGTTTAGGTTCACCCCTCCACTTT. Translating gives CASSQEGEGQGSLGSPLHF.

The rearrangement joins TRBV11-2 to TRBJ2-2; D is unclear. This CDR3 spans 15 amino acids. Trimming pared 4 bases from V and 4 bases from J, leaving 13 bases between. Germline-derived CDR1 and CDR2 are SGHAT and FQNNGV. CDR3 nucleotide sequence: TGTGCCAGCAGCTCTAGGGTTGGGTCCACCGGGGAGCTGTTTTTT. It yields the protein CASSSRVGSTGELFF.

The genes are TRBV7-8 and TRBJ2-1; 12 positions match TRBD2. CDR1 and CDR2 from the germline V gene are SGHVS and FQNEAQ. This CDR3 has 15 residues. V lost 5 bases, J lost 6 bases, and 5 bases stayed unmatched. CDR3 nucleotides: TGTGCCAGCAGCCCGTCTAGCGGGGGGGCCAATGAGCAGTTCTTC. Protein: CASSPSSGGANEQFF.

The gene calls are TRBV15 and TRBJ2-7; D gene uncertain. Germline V gene data show CDR1 as LNHNV and CDR2 as YYDKDF (reference sequence). V was trimmed by 0 bases and J by 7 bases, leaving 13 bases between them. CDR3 size: 14 residues. CDR3 DNA: TGTGCCACCAGCAGAGATTTGGCGGAAGGTGAGCAGTACTTC. This translates into CATSRDLAEGEQYF. Filled out from reference TRBV15 and TRBJ2-7, the complete variable domain reads DAMVIQNPRYQVTQFGKPVTLSCSQTLNHNVMYWYQQKSSQAPKLLFHYYDKDFNNEADTPDNFQSRRPNTSFCFLDIRSPGLGDTAMYLCATSRDLAEGEQYFGPGTRLTVT.

In DNA, the CDR3 is TGCGCCAGCAGCCAGTCGACACGGAACTATGGCTACACCTTC. It encodes CASSQSTRNYGYTF. The chain combines TRBV4-1 with TRBJ1-2, with D unclear. V lost 3 bases and J lost 2, with 10 bases in between. Looked up from germline, CDR1 is MGHRA and CDR2 is YSYEKL. This CDR3 has 14 residues.

This chain connects TRBV4-1 to TRBJ2-5; unclear D gene. The V and J ends lost 0 bases and 5 bases respectively, with 7 bases between them. The CDR3 runs to 13 residues. Germline assignment: CDR1 MGHRA and CDR2 YSYEKL. CDR3 bases: TGCGCCAGCAGCCAAGATCGCCCCGAGACCCAGTACTTC. Its translation is CASSQDRPETQYF.

This clone was observed a handful of times. The chain combines TRBV19 with TRBJ1-3, with no clear D. CDR1 is LNHDA, CDR2 SQIVND, per germline (reference sequence). This CDR3 has 13 amino acids. V lost 6 bases to trimming and J lost 4 bases, with 10 bases between them. CDR3 coding DNA: TGTGCCAGTAGGAGTTCGGGAGGAAACACCATATATTTT. Its translation: CASRSSGGNTIYF.

The V gene is TRBV4-1, the J gene TRBJ2-6; D is perhaps TRBD1 or TRBD2 (5 bases each). V dropped 2 bases and J dropped 2 bases, with 10 bases sitting between them. The V gene's germline CDR1 is MGHRA and CDR2 YSYEKL. This CDR3 has 16 amino acids. The CDR3 loop is CASSQLGVTGANVLTF. The CDR3 DNA reads as TGCGCCAGCAGCCAACTGGGGGTTACTGGGGCCAACGTCCTGACTTTC.

This clone was found once. The chain has TRBV6-5 and TRBJ1-6, with TRBD1 identical over 7 bases. The junction had 9 bases not matched to a gene; V was cut back by 6 bases and J by 10 bases. Looked up from germline, CDR1 is MNHEY and CDR2 is SVGAGI. This CDR3 has 14 residues. DNA of the CDR3: TGTGCCAGCAGCAGAGGACAGGCGACCTCACCCCTCCACTTT. It encodes CASSRGQATSPLHF.

V and J are TRBV25-1 and TRBJ2-5; the D gene is possibly TRBD1 (6 bases). Germline V lookup: CDR1 MGHDK, CDR2 SYGVNS. This CDR3 comprises 13 residues. V was shortened by 4 bases and J by 6 bases, with 12 bases between the two germline ends. This CDR3 reads CASSVTGSQTQYF. The CDR3 DNA reads TGTGCCAGCAGTGTAACAGGGTCCCAGACCCAGTACTTC.

This chain joins TRBV10-3 and TRBJ1-1, with D maybe TRBD1 (5 bases). Trimming stripped 2 bases from V and 0 bases from J, with 10 bases between. This CDR3 has 15 residues. Germline assignment: CDR1 ENHRY and CDR2 SYGVKD. CDR3 bases: TGTGCCATCAGTGAGGGGGCTCGGATGAACACTGAAGCTTTCTTT. Amino acid sequence: CAISEGARMNTEAFF.

This chain joins TRBV18 and TRBJ1-5; D might be TRBD1 (6 bases). This CDR3 has 15 amino acids. CDR1 is KGHSH, CDR2 LQKENI, per germline. The germline V and J ends were trimmed by 3 bases and 0 bases, with 9 bases remaining between them. In DNA, the CDR3 is TGTGCCAGCTCACCCCAGGGGAATAGCAATCAGCCCCAGCATTTT. Translation gives CASSPQGNSNQPQHF.

The V call is TRBV7-8, the J call TRBJ1-5; no reliable D call. There are 13 residues in the CDR3. The germline V gene has CDR1 SGHVS and CDR2 FQNEAQ. The V gene lost 2 bases and the J gene lost 1 base, with 3 bases spanning the gap. The CDR3 nucleotides are TGTGCCAGCAGCTTAAGCAGCAATCAGCCCCAGCATTTT. Translating gives CASSLSSNQPQHF.

This rearrangement joins TRBV4-1 to TRBJ2-4, with 11 bases matching TRBD2. Germline values: CDR1 MGHRA, CDR2 YSYEKL. The J segment lost 3 bases and the V segment lost 6 bases, leaving 4 bases of the junction unmatched. The CDR3 is 15 residues long. The CDR3 sequence is CASSHLAGGKNIQYF. DNA for the CDR3: TGCGCCAGCAGTCATCTAGCGGGGGGCAAAAACATTCAGTACTTC.

The chain has TRBV19 and TRBJ1-6; TRBD1 is a possible D gene (6 bases). The CDR3 contains 12 residues. The V and J ends lost 3 bases and 14 bases respectively, with 11 bases between them. CDR1 and CDR2 (germline): LNHDA, SQIVND (reference sequence). CDR3 in amino acids: CASSISGAALHF. CDR3 bases: TGTGCCAGTAGTATTTCGGGGGCTGCCCTCCACTTT.

The rearrangement joins TRBV6-6 to TRBJ1-2; no clear D gene. Germline-derived CDR1 and CDR2 are MNHNY and SVGAGI (reference sequence). V lost 2 bases and J lost 3, with 10 bases in between. The CDR3 contains 14 residues. The CDR3 bases are TGTGCCAGCAGTTACGGTTCGGGCCACTATGGCTACACCTTC. This sequence encodes CASSYGSGHYGYTF.

The rearrangement joins TRBV19 to TRBJ1-5, with 9 bases lining up with TRBD1. This CDR3 region has 19 residues. Germline V gene data show CDR1 as LNHDA and CDR2 as SQIVND (reference sequence). Unmatched junction bases numbered 17, after V lost 4 bases and J lost 4 bases. For the CDR3, the DNA is TGTGCCAGTAGTAAAACGAGGGACAGGGCGGGGGGGTTAAATCAGCCCCAGCATTTT. It specifies CASSKTRDRAGGLNQPQHF.

The gene calls are TRBV7-9 and TRBJ1-2; D is possibly TRBD1 (5 bases). Trimming removed 5 bases at V and 5 bases at J, with 9 bases between. The germline V gene has CDR1 SEHNR and CDR2 FQNEAQ (reference sequence). This CDR3 is 12 amino acids long. CDR3 DNA: TGTGCCAGCAGCCGGACACGTTATGGCTACACCTTC. This sequence encodes CASSRTRYGYTF.

The gene calls are TRBV7-9 and TRBJ2-2, with 8 positions matching TRBD2. Unmatched junction bases numbered 4, after V lost 0 bases and J lost 4 bases. Germline V lookup: CDR1 SEHNR, CDR2 FQNEAQ (reference sequence). This CDR3 has 16 amino acids. This chain's CDR3 is CASSLAAGVSTGELFF. The CDR3 bases are TGTGCCAGCAGCTTAGCAGCGGGGGTCAGCACCGGGGAGCTGTTTTTT.

V and J are TRBV6-5 and TRBJ2-7; D not resolved. CDR1 is MNHEY, CDR2 SVGAGI, per germline. This CDR3 has 15 residues. V lost 10 bases and J 2 bases, leaving 21 bases between the germline ends. The CDR3 sequence is CATRPGQAGPYEQYF. The CDR3 coding sequence is TGTGCCACTCGCCCCGGGCAGGCCGGGCCCTACGAGCAGTACTTC.

This chain links TRBV2 with TRBJ1-5, with a weak D call TRBD1 (6 bases). The CDR3 runs 14 residues. Deletions cut 8 bases from V and 2 bases from J, with 13 bases between. Germline assignment: CDR1 SNHLY and CDR2 FYNNEI. The chain's CDR3 is CASDGGSRNQPQHF. CDR3 DNA sequence: TGTGCCAGCGACGGGGGCAGCCGCAATCAGCCCCAGCATTTT.

The V and J genes are TRBV7-9 and TRBJ2-3; perhaps TRBD1 as D (6 bases). Germline V gives CDR1 SEHNR, CDR2 FQNEAQ (reference sequence). The CDR3 length is 13 residues. Trimming removed 5 bases at V and 4 bases at J, with 10 bases between. The CDR3 sequence: CASSLAGADTQYF. DNA of the CDR3: TGTGCCAGCAGCCTGGCAGGGGCAGATACGCAGTATTTT. The whole variable domain, filled in from reference TRBV7-9 and TRBJ2-3, reads DTGVSQNPRHKITKRGQNVTFRCDPISEHNRLYWYRQTLGQGPEFLTYFQNEAQLEKSRLLSDRFSAERPKGSFSTLEIQRTEQGDSAMYLCASSLAGADTQYFGPGTRLTVL.

V and J are TRBV7-7 and TRBJ1-3; D perhaps matches TRBD1 (5 bases). Germline loops: CDR1 SSHAT, CDR2 FNYEAQ (reference sequence). The CDR3 loop spans 18 amino acids. The germline V and J ends were trimmed by 2 bases and 0 bases, with 17 bases remaining between them. The CDR3 spells CASSLSPGRLSSGNTIYF. The CDR3 DNA is TGTGCCAGCAGCTTATCCCCGGGACGTCTATCCTCTGGAAACACCATATATTTT.

The genes are TRBV18 and TRBJ1-1, with 11 bases lining up with TRBD1. The V gene end was trimmed by 4 bases and the J gene end by 5 bases; junction bases not matched to a gene: 6. The germline CDR1 and CDR2 sequences are KGHSH and LQKENI. CDR3 length: 15 residues. CDR3 nucleotide sequence: TGTGCCAGCTCACTAGGACAGGGGGCGTCTACTGAAGCTTTCTTT. Translating it yields CASSLGQGASTEAFF.

This rearrangement joins TRBV15 to TRBJ2-7; D possibly corresponds to TRBD2 (5 bases). This CDR3 spans 15 amino acids. The germline gives CDR1 LNHNV, CDR2 YYDKDF (reference sequence). Trimming stripped 0 bases from V and 6 bases from J, with 15 bases between. The CDR3 nucleotides are TGTGCCACCAGCAGAGACCGGGAAGGGTGGGCCGAGCAGTACTTC. Translated: CATSRDREGWAEQYF.

CDR3 sequence: CASGLAGGGDTQYF. For the CDR3, the DNA is TGTGCGTCAGGACTAGCGGGGGGGGGAGATACGCAGTATTTT. J is TRBJ2-3 and V is TRBV11-2; 15 bases are shared with TRBD2. Germline CDR1 is SGHAT and CDR2 is FQNNGV. The CDR3 is 14 residues long.